One and the same sample provided the 4 T cell receptor beta chains below, sequenced in a study of response to subunit inactivated influenza vaccine. Via MiXCR, TCRdb re-called the RT-PCR reads, giving one row per CDR3 protein. The sample contains some 200,000 distinct CDR3 sequences, roughly 12% of which appear only once. This same sample was also part of a study on T cells expressing NK-cell markers. Per that study: With UMIs, 5'RACE template switching was used to make TCR beta cDNA.

The sample consisted of CD8+ T cells sorted from PBMCs, taken about 12 days after vaccination. These receptor sequences come from a man aged 50-60 years who received an inactivated influenza vaccine.

The CDR3 protein is CASSYGGPFMNTEAFF. In DNA, the CDR3 is TGTGCCAGCAGTTACGGGGGCCCCTTCATGAACACTGAAGCTTTCTTT. J is TRBJ1-1 and V is TRBV6-5; TRBD1 might be the D (6 bases). The germline V gene has CDR1 MNHEY and CDR2 SVGAGI. The CDR3 consists of 16 residues. Trimming removed 2 bases at V and 0 bases at J, with 13 bases between.

The chain carries TRBV25-1 and TRBJ2-2; a possible D gene is TRBD1 (6 bases). The V and J ends lost 7 bases and 9 bases respectively, with 9 bases between them. Germline lookup yields CDR1 MGHDK and CDR2 SYGVNS. This CDR3 spans 11 amino acids. CDR3 protein: CASIQGRELFF. Written as DNA, the CDR3 is TGTGCCAGCATTCAGGGGAGGGAGCTGTTTTTT.

This clonotype was recorded many times. This chain connects TRBV24-1 to TRBJ2-3; D tentatively fits TRBD1 or TRBD2 (5 bases each). Germline V gene lookup returns CDR1 KGHDR and CDR2 SFDVKD. The ends were cut back, 4 bases at V and 3 bases at J, with 31 bases in the middle. The CDR3 loop spans 21 amino acids. CDR3 residues: CATSDSASPGTEVYLTDTQYF. The CDR3 DNA is TGTGCCACCAGTGACTCTGCATCCCCCGGGACGGAAGTTTACCTGACAGATACGCAGTATTTT.

The chain joins TRBV5-6 to TRBJ2-7; no clear D. CDR3 length: 13 residues. Germline V gene lookup returns CDR1 SGHDT and CDR2 YYEEEE. V was cut by 2 bases and J by 6 bases, with 12 bases left in between. The CDR3 DNA is TGTGCCAGCAGCTTTGGGGATAGGAGCGAGCAGTACTTC. Its translation: CASSFGDRSEQYF.